This T cell receptor beta chain originates from a study of cytomegalovirus exposure and HLA in healthy donors. Whole-study context: When 300 to 400 donors were genotyped, 80% to 90% of them were found to fall in the Caucasian-associated ancestry cluster.

Study-level findings and limits: Earlier analysis looked at TCR beta V segments, and most were productive about 87% or about 30% of the time.

The PCR was carried out with 60 Vbeta primers and 13 Jbeta primers. Clones were sequenced by immunoSEQ multiplex PCR, and TCRdb holds only the in-frame ones, with some missing. The sample lists tens of thousands of clones, roughly 70% occurring once. Per germline, CDR1 SGHTA and CDR2 FQGNSA. Unmatched junction bases numbered 13, after V lost 1 base and J lost 4 bases. The CDR3 loop spans 18 amino acids. Concerning this clone itself: Its antigen remains unidentified.

The chain is built from TRBV7-2 and TRBJ1-1, with 9 bases fitting TRBD1. The source is a man aged 30-40 years in good health and CMV-seronegative. The sequencing sample was made of PBMCs. CDR3 region: CASSLGAGQGRVSTEAFF. DNA of the CDR3: TGTGCCAGCAGCTTAGGCGCGGGACAGGGACGTGTGAGCACTGAAGCTTTCTTT.